This TCR beta chain appears in the sequencing data of a study of T cells in Graves' hyperthyroidism and ophthalmopathy. Findings of the study overall: Before onset, by a median of about seven months, the model predicted ophthalmopathy.

This clonotype was picked up a small number of times. The antigen is unknown. Amplified TCR beta CDR3 regions derived from RNA transcripts. Initially, a first-round RT-PCR of the TCR CDR3 employed the HTBI primer set. TCRdb analysed the multiplex PCR reads with MiXCR anew, one entry per CDR3 protein. The profile covers 540,000 or so distinct CDR3 sequences, with 46% appearing a single time and roughly 19% taken by the ten largest. Between the trimmed V and J ends, which lost 3 bases and 3 bases, there was a span of 10 bases. The CDR3 runs 14 residues. Per the germline V gene, CDR1 is SGHAT and CDR2 is FQNNGV.

The rearrangement links TRBV11-2 to TRBJ2-3, with a possible D match to TRBD2 (6 bases). Sequenced sample: peripheral blood or thyroid tissue (not recorded which). This sequence was found in an adult woman with Graves' disease, either hyperthyroidism or ophthalmopathy (not recorded which). CDR3 nucleotide sequence: TGTGCCAGCAGCTTTGGTAGCGGAACAGATACGCAGTATTTT. This gives the protein CASSFGSGTDTQYF.